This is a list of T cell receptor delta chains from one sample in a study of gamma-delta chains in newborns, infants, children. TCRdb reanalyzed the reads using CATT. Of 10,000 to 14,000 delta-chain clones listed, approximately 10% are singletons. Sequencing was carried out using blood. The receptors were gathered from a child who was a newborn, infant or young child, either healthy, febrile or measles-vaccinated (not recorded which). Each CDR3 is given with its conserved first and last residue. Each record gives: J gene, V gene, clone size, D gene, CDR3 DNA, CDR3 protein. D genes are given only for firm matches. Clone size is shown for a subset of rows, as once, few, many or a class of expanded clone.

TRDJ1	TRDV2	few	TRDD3	TGTGCCTGTGACACCGTGGAGGGATACGGCGATAAACTCATCTTT	CACDTVEGYGDKLIF
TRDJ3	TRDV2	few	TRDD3	TGTGCCTGTGACACCGTCTCGGGGGATAGCTCCTGGGACACCCGACAGATGTTTTTC	CACDTVSGDSSWDTRQMFF
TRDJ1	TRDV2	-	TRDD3	TGTGCCTGTGACATACTGGGGGATGGGGAGGACACCGATAAACTCATCTTT	CACDILGDGEDTDKLIF
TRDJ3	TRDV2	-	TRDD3	TGTGCCTGTGACACTGGGGGATTTAGCTCCTGGGACACCCGACAGATGTTTTTC	CACDTGGFSSWDTRQMFF
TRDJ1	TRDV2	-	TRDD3	TGTGCCTGTGACACCGTCGGGGATACGGCCGGTAAACTCATCTTT	CACDTVGDTAGKLIF
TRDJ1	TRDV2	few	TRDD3	TGTGCCTGTGACCCGACCCGTACTGGGGGTCATATCAAAGCATACACCGATAAACTCATCTTT	CACDPTRTGGHIKAYTDKLIF
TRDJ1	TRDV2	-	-	TGTGCCTGTGACCCCCTTCCTAACCCTCGTACTGGGGGAGAAACCGATAAACTCATCTTT	CACDPLPNPRTGGETDKLIF
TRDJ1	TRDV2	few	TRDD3	TGTGCCTGTGAGAAACTGGGGGATACGGGGACCGATAAACTCATCTTT	CACEKLGDTGTDKLIF
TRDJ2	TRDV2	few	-	TGTGCCTGTGTAGGGGTACCGACAGCACAACTCTTCTTT	CACVGVPTAQLFF
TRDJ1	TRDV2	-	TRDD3	TGTGCCTGTGACACCGTTGGGGGATTTGGGAAAACCCGCGATAAACTCATCTTT	CACDTVGGFGKTRDKLIF
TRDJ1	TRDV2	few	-	TGTGCCTGTGACACCGTTAGTGGGGATCCCCACCAACGAAATAAACTCATCTTT	CACDTVSGDPHQRNKLIF
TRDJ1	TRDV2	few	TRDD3	TGTGCCTGTGACCATGTACTGGGGGATAGATGGGCCGATAAACTCATCTTT	CACDHVLGDRWADKLIF
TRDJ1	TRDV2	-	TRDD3	TGTGCCTGTGACACGTTACTGGGGGATACGTACACCGATAAACTCATCTTT	CACDTLLGDTYTDKLIF
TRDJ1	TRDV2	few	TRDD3	TGTGCCTGTGACATCCTGGGGGATAAGGACTTCGGTAAACTCATCTTT	CACDILGDKDFGKLIF
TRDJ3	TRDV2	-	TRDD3	TGTGCCTGTGACACTTTGGGGGATACTTCCAGCTCCTGGGACACCCGACAGATGTTTTTC	CACDTLGDTSSSWDTRQMFF
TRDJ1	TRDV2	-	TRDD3	TGTGCCTGTGACACCCCATTCCTACAGTCGTCAACTGGGGGATACGCCTCCGATAAACTCATCTTT	CACDTPFLQSSTGGYASDKLIF
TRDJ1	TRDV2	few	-	TGTGCCTGTGACACCGTCGGGATTACGGGGATGTACACCGATAAACTCATCTTT	CACDTVGITGMYTDKLIF
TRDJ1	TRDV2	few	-	TGTGCCTGTGACACCGTGGGGGTCCGGAAGACCGATAAACTCACCTTT	CACDTVGVRKTDKLTF
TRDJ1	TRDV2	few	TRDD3	TGTGCCTGTGACCCACTTCGGAATACTGGGGACTCGGAACTCATCTTT	CACDPLRNTGDSELIF
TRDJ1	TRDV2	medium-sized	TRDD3	TGTGCCTGTGACACACTGGGGGTCGACACCGATAAACTCATCTTT	CACDTLGVDTDKLIF
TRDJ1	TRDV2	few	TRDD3	TGTGCCTGTGACCCCCTAGTACTGGGGGATACATCGAGGACCGATAAACTCATCTTT	CACDPLVLGDTSRTDKLIF
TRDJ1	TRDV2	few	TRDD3	TGTGCCTGGATACTGGGGGATACCCTTTTGGAGGTCGATAAACTCATCTTT	CAWILGDTLLEVDKLIF
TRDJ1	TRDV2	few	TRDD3	TGTGCCTGTGACACCGTGTTTCATCTGGGGGATACATCCGATAAACTCATCTTT	CACDTVFHLGDTSDKLIF
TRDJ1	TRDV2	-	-	TGTGCCTGTGACAGGGTCGGTTACACCGATAAACTCATCTTT	CACDRVGYTDKLIF
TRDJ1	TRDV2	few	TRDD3	TGTGCCTGTGACACCCTCTTAACTGGGGGATACGATAAACTCATCTTT	CACDTLLTGGYDKLIF
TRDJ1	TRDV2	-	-	TGTGCCTGTGACTTCGTGACGTGCACCGATAAACTCATCTTT	CACDFVTCTDKLIF
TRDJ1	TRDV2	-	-	TGTGCCTGTGACACCGTATCATCGTACCCGGGGGACGGAGCCGATAAACTCATCTTT	CACDTVSSYPGDGADKLIF
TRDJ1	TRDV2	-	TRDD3	TGTGCCTGTGACACCGTTGGTGGGGGATACGCAATTCTCGATAAACTCATCTTT	CACDTVGGGYAILDKLIF
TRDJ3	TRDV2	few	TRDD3	TGTGCCTGTGACCCCGTTACTGGGGGATCCACACCCAGCAGCTCCTGGGACACCCGACAGATGTTTTTC	CACDPVTGGSTPSSSWDTRQMFF
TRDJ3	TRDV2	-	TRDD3	TGTGCCTGTGACACCGCTGGGGGAATCTCCTGGGACACCCGACAGATGTTTTTC	CACDTAGGISWDTRQMFF
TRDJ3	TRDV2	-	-	TGCGCCTGTGACACCATGAGATCCTGGGACACCCGACAGATGTTTTTC	CACDTMRSWDTRQMFF
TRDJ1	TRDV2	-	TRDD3	TGTGCCTGTGACACCGTAGGGAGATACGGGATGGGGGATCCGACCGATAATAAACTCATCTTT	CACDTVGRYGMGDPTDNKLIF
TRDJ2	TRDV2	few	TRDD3	TGTGCCTGTGACTCGTTACTGGGGGATCCTTTGACAGCACAACTCTTCTTT	CACDSLLGDPLTAQLFF
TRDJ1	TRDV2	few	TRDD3	TGTGCCTGTGACGTACTGGGGGATGCAAAGACCGATAAACTCATCTTT	CACDVLGDAKTDKLIF
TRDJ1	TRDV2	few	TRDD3	TGTGCCTGTGACATCGTACTGTCGGGGGATGGCGGTAAACTCATCTTT	CACDIVLSGDGGKLIF
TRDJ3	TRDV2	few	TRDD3	TGTGCCTGTGTCCCACTGGGGGATACCTGGGACACCCGACAGATGTTTTTC	CACVPLGDTWDTRQMFF
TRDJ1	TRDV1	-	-	TGTGCTCTCGCCAAGTGCGGAGGTAAACTCATCTTT	CALAKCGGKLIF
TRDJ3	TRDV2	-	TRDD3	TGTGCCTGTGACACCGGGGGTCTACTGGGGGATACCGGCACCCGACAGATGTTTTTC	CACDTGGLLGDTGTRQMFF
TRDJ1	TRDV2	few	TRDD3	TGTGCCTGTGGCACCGAGTTTACTGGGGGACGAGTCGCCGGCGATAAACTCATCTTT	CACGTEFTGGRVAGDKLIF
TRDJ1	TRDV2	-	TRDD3	TGTGCCTGTGACAACCTGGGGGATCGGAGCGGGTACCACACCGATAAACTCATCTTT	CACDNLGDRSGYHTDKLIF
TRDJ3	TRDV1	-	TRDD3	TGTGCTCTTGGGGAACCTAAGCCTGCCCAGTACTGGGGGATACGCGCGGACAGCTCCTGGGACACCCGACAGATGTTTTTC	CALGEPKPAQYWGIRADSSWDTRQMFF
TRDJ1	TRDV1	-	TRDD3	TGTGCTCTTGGTTCCCCCGGTTTCAGGGGGGATACGCTTTTCACCGATAAACTCATCTTT	CALGSPGFRGDTLFTDKLIF
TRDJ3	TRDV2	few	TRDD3	TGTGCCTGTGACCCACTACTGGGGGATACGCCTTCCTGGGACACCCGACAGATGATTTTC	CACDPLLGDTPSWDTRQMIF
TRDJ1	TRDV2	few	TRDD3	TGTGCCTGTGACGGCAGGTTACTGGGGGACCTGAAACTCATCTTT	CACDGRLLGDLKLIF
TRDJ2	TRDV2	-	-	TGTGCCTGTGACCCGATTCGGACCGTGACAGCACAACTCTTCTTT	CACDPIRTVTAQLFF
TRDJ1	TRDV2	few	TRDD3	TGTGCCTGTGATACCAATAAGCTGGGGGATACGCAATGCACCGATAAACTCATCTTT	CACDTNKLGDTQCTDKLIF
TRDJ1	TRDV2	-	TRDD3	TGTGCCTGTGACTTCCTTGGTGGGGGATACCCGTACACCGATAAACTCATCTTT	CACDFLGGGYPYTDKLIF
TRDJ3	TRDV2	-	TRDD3	TGTGCCTGTGACACCGTCTCTATGGGGGATACGGTGAATTGGTCCTGGGACACCCGACAGATGTTTTTC	CACDTVSMGDTVNWSWDTRQMFF
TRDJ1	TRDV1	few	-	TGTGCTCTTGGGGAACGAGTTGCCCAGATCATCCCCACCGATAAACTCATCTTT	CALGERVAQIIPTDKLIF
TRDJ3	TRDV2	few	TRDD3	TGTGCCTGTGACACCGTTACTGGGGGGCCCTGGGACACCCGACAGATGTTTTTC	CACDTVTGGPWDTRQMFF